Following are 5 T cell receptor beta chains from one sample sequenced in a study of shared clonotypes between healthy human individuals. Only CD45RO-negative cells positively selected for CCR7 counted as naive CD8 cells, so terminally differentiated effector memory CD45RA+ cells were excluded. TCRdb keeps only in-frame clones here, not all; method: immunoSEQ multiplex PCR. The sample has 2 million to 2.5 million clones; 85% to 95% are singletons. The sequencing sample was made of naive CD8+ T cells from PBMCs. These receptors originate from a man between 18 and 29 years old in good health. Some clones in this sample may be carry-over from other donors' samples.

This chain links TRBV15 with TRBJ2-3, with D perhaps matching TRBD2 (5 bases). The CDR3 length is 17 residues. Germline-derived CDR1 and CDR2 are LNHNV and YYDKDF (reference sequence). Trimming stripped 0 bases from V and 6 bases from J, with 19 bases between. The DNA for the CDR3 is TGTGCCACCAGCAGAGATACGGGCGGAGGCGAAGCGGATACGCAGTATTTT. Encoded protein: CATSRDTGGGEADTQYF.

This chain connects TRBV30 to TRBJ2-1; the D gene could be TRBD1 or TRBD2 (5 bases each). CDR3 length: 12 residues. The V and J ends lost 5 bases and 10 bases respectively, with 15 bases between them. CDR1 is GTSNPN and CDR2 is SVGIG in the germline V gene (reference sequence). The CDR3 here is CAWGPGAGEQFF. The CDR3 DNA follows: TGTGCCTGGGGTCCCGGGGCGGGCGAGCAGTTCTTC.

The chain has TRBV21-1 and TRBJ1-4. TRBV21-1 is marked as a pseudogene. The CDR3 runs to 14 residues. DNA for the CDR3: TGTGCCAGCAGCGACGGGGGGCGGGGTGAAAAACTGTTTTTT. The encoded protein is CASSDGGRGEKLFF.

This clone was picked up one time. The chain links TRBV21-1 to TRBJ2-7; the table assigns TRBD1, which was not confirmed against the DNA. TRBV21-1 is classified as a pseudogene. CDR3 length equals 17 residues. DNA of the CDR3: TGTGCCAGCAGCAAAGACGGTCGGGACAGGGGTTCGGGAGAGCAGTACTTC. Its protein product is CASSKDGRDRGSGEQYF.

V is TRBV25-1 and J is TRBJ2-7; possible D gene TRBD1, 6 bases. Trimming took off 3 bases at V and 2 bases at J, with 11 bases between the two ends. The CDR3 contains 14 residues. Germline-derived CDR1 and CDR2 are MGHDK and SYGVNS. DNA of the CDR3: TGTGCCAGCAGTGAGGGGGCCGGGCCCTACGAGCAGTACTTC. This encodes CASSEGAGPYEQYF.